The 28 T cell receptor beta chains presented below share a single source sample, sequenced in a study of blood T cell repertoires in COVID-19. Clones were read by immunoSEQ multiplex PCR, and TCRdb kept only the in-frame ones, dropping some. Seen here are about 51,000 clones, 75% to 90% observed once, and the top ten hold about 1.2%. Specimen: peripheral blood. All receptors derive from a man in his fifties or sixties with acute or convalescent COVID-19.

The genes are TRBV11-3 and TRBJ2-2, with D unresolved. The V and J ends lost 2 bases and 5 bases respectively, with 9 bases between them. The CDR3 consists of 14 residues. CDR1 is SGHNT and CDR2 is YENEEA in the germline V gene. The CDR3 bases are TGTGCCAGCAGCTTATTGGGCCGGACCGGGGAGCTGTTTTTT. Its protein product is CASSLLGRTGELFF.

This clone was recorded once. This chain connects TRBV19 to TRBJ1-5; 9 bases fit TRBD1. This CDR3 contains 14 residues. V gave up 5 bases and J gave up 7 bases; unmatched junction bases: 6. The germline V gene encodes CDR1 LNHDA and CDR2 SQIVND (reference sequence). For the CDR3, the DNA is TGTGCCAGTAGTTTCACAGGGGGCGCACAGCCCCAGCATTTT. Amino acids: CASSFTGGAQPQHF.

The DNA for the CDR3 is TGTGCCAGCAGCCAAGATAAGGGACAGGGGACTAGCGGGTTCCAAGAGACCCAGTACTTC. Amino acid sequence: CASSQDKGQGTSGFQETQYF. The rearrangement uses TRBV4-2 and TRBJ2-5, with 12 positions matching TRBD2. Germline V gene lookup returns CDR1 LGHNA and CDR2 YNFKEQ. V shed 0 bases, J shed 1 base, and the junction held 12 bases outside the gene matches. The CDR3 runs to 20 residues.

The chain has TRBV29-1 and TRBJ1-5; 8 bases are a match to TRBD1. The CDR3 consists of 13 residues. After removal of 4 bases from V and 5 bases from J, the junction contained 4 bases not matched to a gene. Germline V lookup: CDR1 SQVTM, CDR2 ANQGSEA. The CDR3 region is CSVGQGRDQPQHF. In nucleotides, the CDR3 is TGCAGCGTTGGACAGGGGCGGGATCAGCCCCAGCATTTT.

This CDR3 is CASSSILQETQYF. The CDR3 DNA sequence: TGTGCCAGCAGCTCTATACTCCAAGAGACCCAGTACTTC. The chain combines TRBV5-4 with TRBJ2-5, with D unclear. The CDR3 spans 13 residues. Between the trimmed V and J ends, which lost 3 bases and 1 base, there was a span of 7 bases. CDR1 is SGHNT and CDR2 is YYREEE in the germline V gene (reference sequence).

This clone came up once. The chain links TRBV14 to TRBJ1-1, with D uncertain. V lost 1 base, J lost 3 bases, and 18 bases lay in between. Germline CDR1 and CDR2: SGHDN and FVKESK. This CDR3 is built from 17 residues. The CDR3 loop reads CASSQGTGVLRDTEAFF. CDR3 bases: TGTGCCAGCAGCCAAGGAACCGGGGTTTTGAGGGACACTGAAGCTTTCTTT. Based on the CDR3 plus reference TRBV14 and TRBJ1-1, the full variable domain is EAGVTQFPSHSVIEKGQTVTLRCDPISGHDNLYWYRRVMGKEIKFLLHFVKESKQDESGMPNNRFLAERTGGTYSTLKVQPAELEDSGVYFCASSQGTGVLRDTEAFFGQGTRLTVV.

This CDR3 is CASRGRSGRYGYTF. CDR3 in DNA: TGTGCCAGCAGGGGGAGGTCCGGGCGCTATGGCTACACCTTC. V and J are TRBV5-6 and TRBJ1-2; D ambiguous. From germline, CDR1 is SGHDT and CDR2 YYEEEE. The CDR3 sequence is 14 residues long. V dropped 5 bases and J dropped 4 bases, with 15 bases sitting between them.

The chain carries TRBV6-5 and TRBJ2-7, with D perhaps matching TRBD1 (6 bases). V was shortened by 8 bases and J by 7 bases, with 15 bases between the two germline ends. CDR3 length equals 12 residues. Germline CDR1 reads MNHEY; CDR2 reads SVGAGI. The DNA for the CDR3 is TGTGCCAGCCCGCGCGGCAGGGGAGAGCAGTACTTC. Translated, it gives CASPRGRGEQYF.

This rearrangement joins TRBV5-1 to TRBJ1-1, with unresolved D. The CDR3 sequence is 11 residues long. V lost 3 bases, J lost 7 bases, and 7 bases lay in between. Germline V gives CDR1 SGHRS, CDR2 YFSETQ. CDR3 in amino acids: CASSSLGEAFF. CDR3 DNA sequence: TGCGCCAGCAGCTCCCTAGGTGAAGCTTTCTTT.

This chain joins TRBV5-1 and TRBJ2-1; possible D gene TRBD2, 5 bases. The CDR3 spans 14 residues. The ends were cut back, 0 bases at V and 8 bases at J, with 12 bases in the middle. Germline V gives CDR1 SGHRS, CDR2 YFSETQ. In DNA form, the CDR3 reads TGCGCCAGCAGCTTGGGAATCCCCGGGGATGAGCAGTTCTTC. Translating gives CASSLGIPGDEQFF.

J is TRBJ2-7 and V is TRBV6-5, with 11 nucleotides matching TRBD2. The germline V gene has CDR1 MNHEY and CDR2 SVGAGI. The CDR3 is 15 residues long. V shed 5 bases and J 3 bases; nucleotides not matched to a gene: 6. Here the CDR3 DNA reads TGTGCCAGCAGTACGACTAGCGGGGTCGGCTACGAGCAGTACTTC. Translation: CASSTTSGVGYEQYF.

The chain is built from TRBV18 and TRBJ2-1; 7 positions match TRBD2. J gave up 0 bases and V 4 bases, and 3 bases lay outside the gene matches. Germline V gene sequence: CDR1 KGHSH, CDR2 LQKENI. The CDR3 consists of 15 residues. The chain's CDR3 is CASSLVAGSYNEQFF. CDR3 coding DNA: TGTGCCAGCTCACTCGTAGCGGGCTCCTACAATGAGCAGTTCTTC.

The chain has TRBV5-6 and TRBJ1-5; 10 positions match TRBD1. After removal of 0 bases from V and 0 bases from J, the junction contained 9 bases not matched to a gene. Germline CDR1 reads SGHDT; CDR2 reads YYEEEE. The CDR3 loop spans 19 amino acids. The CDR3 spells CASSLALDRGGYSNQPQHF. The CDR3 bases are TGTGCCAGCAGCTTGGCTCTGGACAGGGGGGGGTATAGCAATCAGCCCCAGCATTTT.

The rearrangement links TRBV18 to TRBJ2-1, with D perhaps TRBD2 (5 bases). The germline V and J ends were trimmed by 2 bases and 3 bases, with 8 bases remaining between them. The V gene's germline CDR1 is KGHSH and CDR2 LQKENI. There are 14 residues in the CDR3. The CDR3 DNA is TGTGCCAGCTCACCAGTCGACTACTACAATGAGCAGTTCTTC. It translates to CASSPVDYYNEQFF. The variable domain in full, completed from reference TRBV18 and TRBJ2-1, reads NAGVMQNPRHLVRRRGQEARLRCSPMKGHSHVYWYRQLPEEGLKFMVYLQKENIIDESGMPKERFSAEFPKEGPSILRIQQVVRGDSAAYFCASSPVDYYNEQFFGPGTRLTVL.

J is TRBJ2-5 and V is TRBV11-2, with D possibly matching TRBD2 (7 bases). Trimming shortened V by 5 bases and J by 5 bases, and 18 bases separated the two germline ends. The CDR3 totals 15 residues. The germline CDR1 and CDR2 sequences are SGHAT and FQNNGV. As DNA, the CDR3 is TGTGCCAGCAGCAAGGGGGGGCGATCGTTGGAGACCCAGTACTTC. It is translated as CASSKGGRSLETQYF.

The chain couples TRBV6-4 to TRBJ2-5; D is possibly TRBD2 (7 bases). Trimming took off 6 bases at V and 9 bases at J, with 23 bases between the two ends. The germline gives CDR1 MRHNA, CDR2 SNTAGT. The CDR3 consists of 15 residues. The DNA of the CDR3 is TGTGCCAGCAGAGGCCCCGGGGGGCGGTACGGGTCCCAGTACTTC. This sequence encodes CASRGPGGRYGSQYF.

The V gene is TRBV19, the J gene TRBJ1-2, with 12 nucleotides matching TRBD1. V shed 6 bases, J shed 7 bases, and the junction held 6 bases outside the gene matches. The CDR3 extends over 14 amino acids. Germline values: CDR1 LNHDA, CDR2 SQIVND (reference sequence). CDR3 residues: CASSTGQGAFGYTF. CDR3 nucleotides: TGTGCCAGTAGCACGGGACAGGGGGCATTTGGCTACACCTTC.

J is TRBJ2-3 and V is TRBV5-4, with TRBD2 matching 15 bases. This CDR3 region has 18 residues. V shed 4 bases and J 4 bases; nucleotides not matched to a gene: 10. CDR1 is SGHNT, CDR2 YYREEE, per germline (reference sequence). The CDR3 spells CASSRTSGGDRGADTQYF. As DNA, the CDR3 is TGTGCCAGCAGCCGGACTAGCGGGGGGGACAGGGGGGCAGATACGCAGTATTTT.

The rearrangement links TRBV7-2 to TRBJ1-2; D is ambiguous. CDR3 length: 15 amino acids. Trimming shortened V by 2 bases and J by 7 bases, and 17 bases separated the two germline ends. Germline CDR1 is SGHTA and CDR2 is FQGNSA. Written as DNA, the CDR3 is TGTGCCAGCAGCTTAAACTATTTGGGTGGAGGTGGCTACACCTTC. This sequence encodes CASSLNYLGGGGYTF.

This rearrangement joins TRBV6-1 to TRBJ2-7, with TRBD2 matching over 9 bases. V was pared by 1 base and J by 6 bases, with 7 bases of the junction left unmatched. Germline lookup yields CDR1 MNHNS and CDR2 SASEGT. The CDR3 is 15 residues long. The CDR3, as DNA: TGTGCCAGCAGTGAAGAAGCGGGAGGATCCCGCGAGCAGTACTTC. As protein: CASSEEAGGSREQYF.

The chain employs TRBV4-3 and TRBJ1-1; TRBD1 is a possible D gene (5 bases). In germline, CDR1 is LGHNA, CDR2 YSLEER. This CDR3 spans 13 amino acids. Trimming removed 0 bases at V and 5 bases at J, with 7 bases between. The CDR3, as DNA: TGCGCCAGCAGCCAAGACAGGGAAACTGAAGCTTTCTTT. It translates to CASSQDRETEAFF.

The CDR3 region has the DNA TGTGCCAGCAGCCTGACAGCAAGCGAGCAGTACTTC. It encodes CASSLTASEQYF. V and J are TRBV3-1 (or the pseudogene TRBV3-2) and TRBJ2-7, with D tentatively TRBD1 (5 bases). The CDR3 extends over 12 amino acids. Per the germline V gene, CDR1 is LGHDT and CDR2 is YNNKEL (reference sequence). Trimming pared 4 bases from V and 6 bases from J, leaving 10 bases between.

This chain connects TRBV6-6 to TRBJ2-1, with 10 bases lining up with TRBD1. Germline V gene data show CDR1 as MNHNY and CDR2 as SVGAGI (reference sequence). The CDR3 loop spans 16 amino acids. With 5 bases clipped from V and 7 bases from J, the junction kept 11 bases outside the gene matches. The CDR3 coding sequence is TGTGCCAGCAGTAAATCCCTGGGACAGGGGTATAATGAGCAGTTCTTC. Its protein is CASSKSLGQGYNEQFF.

The V and J genes are TRBV9 and TRBJ1-3; 7 bases agree with TRBD1. Germline V gene data show CDR1 as SGDLS and CDR2 as YYNGEE. The CDR3 loop spans 14 amino acids. Trimming at V came to 3 bases and at J to 4 bases, leaving 4 bases not matched to a gene. The DNA for the CDR3 is TGTGCCAGCAGCGCTACAGGGGTCGGAAACACCATATATTTT. Its translation: CASSATGVGNTIYF.

For this clone: A junction boundary mismatches the germline segment, possibly from a read error. The chain combines TRBV4-1 with TRBJ2-3; 8 nucleotides agree with TRBD2. The CDR3 contains 15 residues. Germline V gene lookup returns CDR1 MGHRA and CDR2 YSYEKL. This chain's CDR3 is CASSQPRTSRDTQYF. The CDR3 DNA sequence: TGCGCCAGCAGCCAACCGAGGACTAGCAGAGATACGCAGTATTTT.

J is TRBJ1-2 and V is TRBV6-2 or TRBV6-3, with 8 bases fitting TRBD1. This CDR3 spans 15 amino acids. In germline, CDR1 is MNHEY, CDR2 SVGEGT. Trimming at V came to 6 bases and at J to 2 bases, leaving 8 bases not matched to a gene. This CDR3 is CASSPGTGENYGYTF. CDR3 DNA: TGTGCCAGCAGCCCAGGGACAGGAGAAAACTATGGCTACACCTTC.

The V and J genes are TRBV2 and TRBJ1-5; the match to TRBD1 covers 7 bases. The CDR3 has 16 amino acids. The J segment lost 3 bases and the V segment lost 2 bases, leaving 7 bases of the junction unmatched. Germline values: CDR1 SNHLY, CDR2 FYNNEI. CDR3 loop: CASSETGVSPNQPQHF. The CDR3, as DNA: TGTGCCAGCAGTGAAACAGGGGTTTCGCCCAATCAGCCCCAGCATTTT.

This sequence joins TRBV5-1 and TRBJ2-1; D might be TRBD2 (5 bases). Looked up from germline, CDR1 is SGHRS and CDR2 is YFSETQ. The CDR3 is made up of 15 amino acids. The ends were cut back, 2 bases at V and 6 bases at J, with 15 bases in the middle. The CDR3 DNA follows: TGCGCCAGCAGCTTAACCGCCGCCGGGGTCAATGAGCAGTTCTTC. Its translation: CASSLTAAGVNEQFF.